This T cell receptor beta chain appears in the sequencing data of a study of CD8 T cells in Susac syndrome (dated by TCRdb to about 2019). Regarding the study in general: The study used repertoire sequencing to test whether antigen drove CD8+ T cell activation and differentiation in Susac syndrome. Beyond this particular receptor, the publication reports: The number of individuals in the TCR sequencing and HLA analysis was recognized as being relatively small.

The CDR3 runs 11 residues from the cysteine to the phenylalanine. Only the CDR3 portion is preserved as DNA: 33 bases, with reading frame beginning at the first base. V has 7 bases trimmed and J has 9 bases trimmed; junction bases matching no gene number 5. In the germline V gene, CDR1 corresponds to SQVTM and CDR2 to ANQGSEA. RNA was extracted with the RNeasy kit and roughly 0.45 to 1 ug was reverse transcribed using random hexamers. The immunoSEQ multiplex PCR assay, which covers 54 Vbeta and 13 Jbeta segments, was used to amplify TCR beta CDR3 regions. PCR amplification bias was corrected by using a synthetic template baseline for primer optimization and computational correction. Concerning the study's data processing: Only productive sequences were kept, with reads annotated to V, D and J genes according to IMGT and analyzed in immunoSEQ Analyzer. Clonality was computed as one minus Shannon entropy normalized by log2 of the number of productive unique sequences. For each patient and control, public and private clones were evaluated within the 100 most prevalent clones. A clone was defined as Susac-specific if it was absent from the healthy and MS cohorts, from roughly 980 published viral clones and from other ImmuneACCESS disease sequences. TCRdb reworked the public reads: Q25 trimming with fastp, MiXCR clone assembly, productive beta chains retained. Each entry is one CDR3 protein sequence, shown with its most common DNA and genes. The V and J calls and clone size are TCRdb's, not the authors'. In all, the sample holds 180,000 or so distinct CDR3 sequences, and just under 95% of those were seen once. Clones ranked in the top ten supply about 0.13% of the sample.

On this clonotype: It has no known antigen specificity. No clone much larger than this one lies a single base away; base qualities are absent.

High-throughput TCR beta sequencing profiled peripheral blood CD8+ and CD4+ T cells from healthy donors, Susac syndrome patients and multiple sclerosis patients. Healthy donors were age- and sex-matched controls. Bulk CD8+ and CD4+ T cells were purified magnetically by negative isolation, whereas CD8+ TEMRA cells were enriched by FACS. Blood was drawn into EDTA tubes, processed within 24 hours, and PBMCs were isolated by density gradient centrifugation. PBMCs destined for TCR sequencing were cryopreserved in liquid nitrogen and later thawed in a 37 °C water bath. The sorted or isolated CD4+, CD8+ and CD8+ TEMRA cells reached a purity of at least 90%.

The sequencing sample was made of CD4+ T cells from PBMCs. The receptor was isolated from a human donor in good health. The chain is assembled from TRBV29-1 and TRBJ1-1, with 10 bases in between that match TRBD1. The DNA sequence reads TGCAGCGCCAGACAGGGGGCCCAAGCTTTCTTT. Translated, it reads CSARQGAQAFF.